The 21 T cell receptor beta chains given below trace back to one sample, sequenced in a study of neurological immune-mediated disorders. TCRdb analysed the 5' RACE reads with MiXCR anew, one entry per CDR3 protein. This sample yields 80,000 to 100,000 distinct CDR3 sequences, of which roughly 3.5% are seen a single time; 2.5% to 3% belongs to the top ten. Material: PBMCs. These receptors originate from a woman between 45 and 65 years old with multiple sclerosis.

The gene calls are TRBV5-1 and TRBJ2-3; the D gene is possibly TRBD1 (7 bases). Germline values: CDR1 SGHRS, CDR2 YFSETQ. Deletions cut 0 bases from V and 3 bases from J, with 14 bases between. The CDR3 sequence is 16 residues long. This CDR3 is CASSLAKGAGTDTQYF. The CDR3 coding sequence is TGCGCCAGCAGCTTGGCCAAGGGGGCGGGAACAGATACGCAGTATTTT.

This clonotype came up many times. The chain employs TRBV5-5 and TRBJ2-3; 9 bases line up with TRBD2. Germline assignment: CDR1 SGHKS and CDR2 YYEKEE (reference sequence). The CDR3 loop spans 16 amino acids. J lost 8 bases, V lost 0 bases, and 10 bases had no gene match. The DNA of the CDR3 is TGTGCCAGCAGCTTGGGAGCGGGGGGTGGTGGTGGTACGCAGTATTTT. Translation: CASSLGAGGGGGTQYF. The full variable domain, in which reference TRBV5-5 and TRBJ2-3 provide the parts outside the CDR3, is DAGVTQSPTHLIKTRGQQVTLRCSPISGHKSVSWYQQVLGQGPQFIFQYYEKEERGRGNFPDRFSARQFPNYSSELNVNALLLGDSALYLCASSLGAGGGGGTQYFGPGTRLTVL.

The V gene is TRBV18, the J gene TRBJ2-7, with 7 bases fitting TRBD1. Germline values: CDR1 KGHSH, CDR2 LQKENI. This CDR3 comprises 15 residues. The ends lost 0 bases at V and 1 base at J; junction bases unmatched: 3. CDR3 loop: CASSPPVTGSYEQYF. Written as DNA, the CDR3 is TGTGCCAGCTCACCACCGGTGACAGGGTCCTACGAGCAGTACTTC.

This clonotype was recorded many times. This sequence joins TRBV20-1 and TRBJ2-1, with 14 nucleotides matching TRBD2. The CDR3 length is 17 residues. The junction had 5 bases not matched to a gene; V was cut back by 0 bases and J by 4 bases. Germline CDR1 DFQATT, CDR2 SNEGSKA (reference sequence). The DNA of the CDR3 is TGCAGTGCTAGAGATCCGGGACTAGCGGGGGAATACAATGAGCAGTTCTTC. Residues: CSARDPGLAGEYNEQFF.

Ten or more counts support this clonotype. The chain employs TRBV7-2 and TRBJ2-7; 7 positions match TRBD1. Germline V gives CDR1 SGHTA, CDR2 FQGNSA. The CDR3 has 15 amino acids. The junction had 13 bases not matched to a gene; V was cut back by 4 bases and J by 7 bases. The CDR3 bases are TGTGCCAGCAGCTCCCGGACAGGCCGCACTATTGAGCAGTACTTC. Protein: CASSSRTGRTIEQYF.

This clonotype came up many times. The V and J genes are TRBV5-1 and TRBJ2-1; D might be TRBD1 (5 bases). This CDR3 region has 15 residues. V lost 6 bases and J 0 bases, leaving 13 bases between the germline ends. Per the germline V gene, CDR1 is SGHRS and CDR2 is YFSETQ. The CDR3 DNA reads as TGCGCCAGCACCCTCACAGGAGACTCCTACAATGAGCAGTTCTTC. Amino acids: CASTLTGDSYNEQFF. The full variable domain, rest sourced from reference TRBV5-1 and TRBJ2-1, is KAGVTQTPRYLIKTRGQQVTLSCSPISGHRSVSWYQQTPGQGLQFLFEYFSETQRNKGNFPGRFSGRQFSNSRSEMNVSTLELGDSALYLCASTLTGDSYNEQFFGPGTRLTVL.

This clonotype was detected many times. V and J are TRBV6-5 and TRBJ2-3, with D maybe TRBD2 (5 bases). CDR1 and CDR2 from the germline V gene are MNHEY and SVGAGI. Trimming pared 6 bases from V and 0 bases from J, leaving 13 bases between. The CDR3 is made up of 15 amino acids. The CDR3 DNA is TGTGCCAGCAGCCCGGACTGGCTTAGCACAGATACGCAGTATTTT. Translation gives CASSPDWLSTDTQYF.

This clonotype was observed many times. The rearrangement joins TRBV5-6 to TRBJ1-4; 9 bases align to TRBD1. V shed 4 bases, J shed 5 bases, and the junction held 6 bases outside the gene matches. The CDR3 is made up of 15 amino acids. Per germline, CDR1 SGHDT and CDR2 YYEEEE. The CDR3 is CASSIRTGANEKLFF. For the CDR3, the DNA is TGTGCCAGCAGCATCCGGACAGGGGCGAATGAAAAACTGTTTTTT. The variable domain in full, with the rest retrieved from reference TRBV5-6 and TRBJ1-4, is DAGVTQSPTHLIKTRGQQVTLRCSPKSGHDTVSWYQQALGQGPQFIFQYYEEEERQRGNFPDRFSGHQFPNYSSELNVNALLLGDSALYLCASSIRTGANEKLFFGSGTQLSVL.

This clonotype was found many times. V and J are TRBV20-1 and TRBJ2-1; no reliable D call. Germline loops: CDR1 DFQATT, CDR2 SNEGSKA (reference sequence). V was shortened by 3 bases and J by 12 bases, with 24 bases between the two germline ends. This CDR3 spans 15 amino acids. CDR3 protein: CSASGLSDPRHGQFF. CDR3 sequence (DNA): TGCAGTGCTAGCGGGCTTTCCGACCCGCGGCATGGGCAGTTCTTC.

This clonotype appeared many times. The chain uses TRBV5-1 and TRBJ1-1; D is undetermined. The CDR3 loop spans 14 amino acids. Trimming took 0 bases from V and 8 from J, leaving 14 bases between them. Germline lookup yields CDR1 SGHRS and CDR2 YFSETQ. The CDR3 reads CASSLAGNRIEAFF. The DNA of the CDR3 is TGCGCCAGCAGCTTGGCCGGAAATCGTATCGAAGCTTTCTTT.

This clonotype was recorded many times. The chain is built from TRBV6-6 and TRBJ1-5, with D maybe TRBD1 (6 bases). This CDR3 comprises 14 residues. The V end lost 6 bases, the J end lost 6 bases, and 15 bases lay between the germline ends. Germline V gene sequence: CDR1 MNHNY, CDR2 SVGAGI (reference sequence). The CDR3 DNA follows: TGTGCCAGCAGAACCGATCAGGGGAGTCAGCCCCAGCATTTT. As protein: CASRTDQGSQPQHF.

This clonotype has at least ten counts. This chain uses TRBV7-2 with TRBJ1-2; 9 bases line up with TRBD1. The CDR3 loop spans 15 amino acids. Germline loops: CDR1 SGHTA, CDR2 FQGNSA. J lost 2 bases, V lost 1 base, and 2 bases had no gene match. This chain's CDR3 is CASSLGGQGNYGYTF. In DNA, the CDR3 is TGTGCCAGCAGCTTAGGAGGACAGGGGAACTATGGCTACACCTTC.

This clonotype was counted ten times or more. V and J are TRBV5-4 and TRBJ2-7; 9 nucleotides match TRBD1. This CDR3 is 14 amino acids long. CDR1 is SGHNT and CDR2 is YYREEE in the germline V gene (reference sequence). V dropped 4 bases and J dropped 3; count of bases not matched to a gene: 5. The CDR3 nucleotides read TGTGCCAGCAGCCCGGACAGGGGTATCTACGAGCAGTACTTC. It encodes CASSPDRGIYEQYF.

This clonotype was counted ten times or more. This could be a read error, since a much larger clone is one nucleotide away. The chain combines TRBV7-2 with TRBJ2-7, with 12 bases fitting TRBD2. CDR1 and CDR2 from the germline V gene are SGHTA and FQGNSA. The V segment lost 4 bases and the J segment 2 bases; nucleotides outside the gene matches: 3. This CDR3 is 15 amino acids long. This CDR3 reads CASSSSSGGAYEQYF. DNA for the CDR3: TGTGCCAGCAGCTCCTCTAGCGGGGGGGCCTACGAGCAGTACTTC.

This clonotype has a count of ten or more. The chain links TRBV9 to TRBJ2-7; D perhaps matches TRBD2 (5 bases). Trimming removed 0 bases at V and 1 base at J, with 11 bases between. Germline CDR1 is SGDLS and CDR2 is YYNGEE. The CDR3 contains 15 residues. CDR3 protein: CASSVEASPSYEQYF. The CDR3 region has the DNA TGTGCCAGCAGCGTAGAGGCTAGCCCTTCCTACGAGCAGTACTTC. The full variable domain, in which reference TRBV9 and TRBJ2-7 provide the parts outside the CDR3, is DSGVTQTPKHLITATGQRVTLRCSPRSGDLSVYWYQQSLDQGLQFLIQYYNGEERAKGNILERFSAQQFPDLHSELNLSSLELGDSALYFCASSVEASPSYEQYFGPGTRLTVT.

This clonotype showed up many times. The chain combines TRBV12-3 or TRBV12-4 with TRBJ2-7, with TRBD2 matching 10 bases. V lost 3 bases and J lost 6; bases outside the gene matches: 5. The CDR3 contains 14 residues. In DNA form, the CDR3 reads TGTGCCAGCAGTTTTCGAGCGGGGGGGCGCGAGCAGTACTTC. Its protein is CASSFRAGGREQYF.

CDR3 in amino acids: CAISAGGESTGSPLHF. The CDR3 DNA reads TGTGCCATCAGTGCGGGAGGAGAAAGTACGGGTTCACCCCTCCACTTT. The J gene is TRBJ1-6, the V gene TRBV10-3; no definite D call. Germline assignment: CDR1 ENHRY and CDR2 SYGVKD. The CDR3 extends over 16 amino acids. Trimming took off 4 bases at V and 9 bases at J, with 19 bases between the two ends.

This clonotype was recorded at least ten times. The V gene is TRBV5-1, the J gene TRBJ2-5; the match to TRBD1 covers 8 bases. The CDR3 consists of 13 residues. Germline-derived CDR1 and CDR2 are SGHRS and YFSETQ. The junction had 6 bases not matched to a gene; V was cut back by 7 bases and J by 4 bases. Here the CDR3 reads CASGQGARETQYF. CDR3 nucleotide sequence: TGCGCCAGCGGGCAGGGGGCGAGAGAGACCCAGTACTTC.

Concerning this clonotype: A much larger clone sits a single nucleotide away, making a read error possible. The rearrangement links TRBV3-1 to TRBJ1-6, with 9 bases matching TRBD1. The V gene end was trimmed by 4 bases and the J gene end by 15 bases; junction bases not matched to a gene: 10. The CDR3 covers 14 residues. Germline CDR1 is LGHDT and CDR2 is YNNKEL (reference sequence). Here the CDR3 reads CASSPGQGTPHLHF. The DNA for the CDR3 is TGTGCCAGCAGCCCGGGACAGGGAACACCACACCTCCACTTT.

Many counts were recorded for this clonotype. J is TRBJ1-3 and V is TRBV7-2; D not certain. This CDR3 comprises 16 residues. The germline CDR1 and CDR2 sequences are SGHTA and FQGNSA. Trimming pared 5 bases from V and 3 bases from J, leaving 17 bases between. The CDR3 reads CASSPITGFGGNTIYF. For the CDR3, the DNA is TGTGCCAGCAGCCCTATCACGGGGTTTGGTGGAAACACCATATATTTT. The whole variable domain, filled in from reference TRBV7-2 and TRBJ1-3, reads GAGVSQSPSNKVTEKGKDVELRCDPISGHTALYWYRQSLGQGLEFLIYFQGNSAPDKSGLPSDRFSAERTGGSVSTLTIQRTQQEDSAVYLCASSPITGFGGNTIYFGEGSWLTVV.

This clonotype showed up just a few times. This chain connects TRBV7-9 to TRBJ2-1, with TRBD1 identical over 11 bases. J gave up 2 bases and V 5 bases, and 5 bases lay outside the gene matches. Germline V gives CDR1 SEHNR, CDR2 FQNEAQ (reference sequence). This CDR3 is built from 16 residues. The CDR3 protein is CASSTRTGGTYNEQFF. Written as DNA, the CDR3 is TGTGCCAGCAGCACCCGGACAGGGGGCACCTACAATGAGCAGTTCTTC.